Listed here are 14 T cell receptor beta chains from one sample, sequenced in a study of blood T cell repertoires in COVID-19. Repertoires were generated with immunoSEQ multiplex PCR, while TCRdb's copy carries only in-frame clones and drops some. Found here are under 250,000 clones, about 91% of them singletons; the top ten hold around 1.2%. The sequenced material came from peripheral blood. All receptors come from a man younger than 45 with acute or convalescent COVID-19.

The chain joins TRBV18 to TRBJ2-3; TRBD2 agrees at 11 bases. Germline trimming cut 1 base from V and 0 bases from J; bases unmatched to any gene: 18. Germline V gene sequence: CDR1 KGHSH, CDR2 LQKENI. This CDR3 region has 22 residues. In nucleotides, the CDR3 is TGTGCCAGCTCACCACGCCGGTTTTGGTTAGCGGGAGGGCCTAATAGCACAGATACGCAGTATTTT. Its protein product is CASSPRRFWLAGGPNSTDTQYF.

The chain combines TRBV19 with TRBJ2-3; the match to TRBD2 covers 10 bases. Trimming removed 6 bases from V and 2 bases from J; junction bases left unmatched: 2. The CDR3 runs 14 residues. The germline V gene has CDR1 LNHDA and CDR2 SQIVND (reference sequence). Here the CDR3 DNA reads TGTGCCAGTAGCGGACTAGCGGACACAGATACGCAGTATTTT. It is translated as CASSGLADTDTQYF.

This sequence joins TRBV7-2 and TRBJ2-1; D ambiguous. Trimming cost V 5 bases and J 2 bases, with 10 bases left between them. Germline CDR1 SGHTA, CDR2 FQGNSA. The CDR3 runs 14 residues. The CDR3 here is CASSPSEPYNEQFF. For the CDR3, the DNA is TGTGCCAGCAGCCCGTCAGAACCCTACAATGAGCAGTTCTTC.

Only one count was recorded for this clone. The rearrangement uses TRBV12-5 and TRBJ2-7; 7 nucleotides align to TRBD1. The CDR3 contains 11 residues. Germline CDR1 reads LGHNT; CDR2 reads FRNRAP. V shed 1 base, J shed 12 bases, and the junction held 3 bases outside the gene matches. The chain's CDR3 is CASGLGDRVYF. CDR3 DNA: TGTGCTAGTGGTTTGGGCGACAGGGTGTACTTC.

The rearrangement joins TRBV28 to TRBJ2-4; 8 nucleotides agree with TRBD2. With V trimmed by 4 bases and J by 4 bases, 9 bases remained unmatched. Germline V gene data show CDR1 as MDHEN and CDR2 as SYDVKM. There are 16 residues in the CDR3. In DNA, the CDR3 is TGTGCCAGCAGTTACGGTCCAGCGGGAGATAAAAACATTCAGTACTTC. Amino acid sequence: CASSYGPAGDKNIQYF.

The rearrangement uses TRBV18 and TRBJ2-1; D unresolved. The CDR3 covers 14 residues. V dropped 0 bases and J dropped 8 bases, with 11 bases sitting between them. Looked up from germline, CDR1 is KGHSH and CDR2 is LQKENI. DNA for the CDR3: TGTGCCAGCTCACCACCTGGAGCGTCCGATGAGCAGTTCTTC. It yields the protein CASSPPGASDEQFF.

The CDR3 spells CASIPGTANQPQHF. DNA for the CDR3: TGTGCCAGCATTCCCGGGACAGCTAATCAGCCCCAGCATTTT. This chain links TRBV28 with TRBJ1-5, with 7 positions matching TRBD1. The CDR3 is 14 residues long. The J segment lost 4 bases and the V segment lost 7 bases, leaving 7 bases of the junction unmatched. The germline V gene encodes CDR1 MDHEN and CDR2 SYDVKM.

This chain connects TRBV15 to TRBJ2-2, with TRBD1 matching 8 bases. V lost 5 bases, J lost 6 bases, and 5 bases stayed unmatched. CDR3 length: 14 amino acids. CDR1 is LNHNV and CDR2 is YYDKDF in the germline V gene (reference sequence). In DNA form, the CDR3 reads TGTGCCACCAGCCCAGGGGGCCTCGCCGGGGAGCTGTTTTTT. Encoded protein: CATSPGGLAGELFF.

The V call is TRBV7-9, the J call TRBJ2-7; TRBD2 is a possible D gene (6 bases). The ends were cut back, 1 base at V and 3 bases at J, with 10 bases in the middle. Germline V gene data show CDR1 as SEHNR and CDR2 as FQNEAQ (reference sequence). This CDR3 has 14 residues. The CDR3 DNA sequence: TGTGCCAGCAGCTTAGTGGGTAGCGGCTACGAGCAGTACTTC. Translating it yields CASSLVGSGYEQYF.

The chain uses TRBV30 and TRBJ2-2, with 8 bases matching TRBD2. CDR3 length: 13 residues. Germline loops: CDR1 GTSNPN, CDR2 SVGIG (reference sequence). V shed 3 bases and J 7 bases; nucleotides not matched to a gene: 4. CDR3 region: CAWSGGAIGELFF. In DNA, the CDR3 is TGTGCCTGGAGCGGGGGGGCGATCGGGGAGCTGTTTTTT.

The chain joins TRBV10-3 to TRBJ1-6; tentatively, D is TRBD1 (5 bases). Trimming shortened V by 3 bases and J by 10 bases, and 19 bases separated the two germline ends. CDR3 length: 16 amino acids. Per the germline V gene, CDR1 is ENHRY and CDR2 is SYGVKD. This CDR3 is CAISDSMGRQGSPLHF. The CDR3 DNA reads TGTGCCATCAGTGATAGCATGGGGAGGCAGGGCTCACCCCTCCACTTT.

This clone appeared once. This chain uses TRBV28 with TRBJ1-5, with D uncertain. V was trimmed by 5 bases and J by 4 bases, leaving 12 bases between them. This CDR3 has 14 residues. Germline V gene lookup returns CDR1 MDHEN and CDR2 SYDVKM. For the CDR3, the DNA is TGTGCCAGCAGTGTGAGGGATGTGAATCAGCCCCAGCATTTT. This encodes CASSVRDVNQPQHF.

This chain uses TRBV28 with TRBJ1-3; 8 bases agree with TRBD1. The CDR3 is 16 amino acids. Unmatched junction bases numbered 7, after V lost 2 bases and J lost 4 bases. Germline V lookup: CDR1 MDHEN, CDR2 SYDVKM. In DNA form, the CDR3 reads TGTGCCAGCAGTTTAAGGCACTGGACAGGGGGAAACACCATATATTTT. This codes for CASSLRHWTGGNTIYF.

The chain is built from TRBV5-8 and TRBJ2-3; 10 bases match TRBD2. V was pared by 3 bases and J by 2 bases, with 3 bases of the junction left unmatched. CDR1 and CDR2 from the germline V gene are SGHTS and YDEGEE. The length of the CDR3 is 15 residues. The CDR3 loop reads CASSYGLADTDTQYF. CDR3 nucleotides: TGTGCCAGCAGCTACGGACTAGCGGACACAGATACGCAGTATTTT.